This passage covers 13 T cell receptor beta chains from one sample sequenced in a study of blood T cell repertoires in COVID-19. Clones were sequenced by immunoSEQ multiplex PCR, and TCRdb holds only the in-frame ones, with some missing. The table has 370,000 or so clones, roughly 77% seen once. Material for sequencing was peripheral blood. Receptor source: a human donor with acute or convalescent COVID-19. The donor label of this sample is uncertain.

The chain employs TRBV19 and TRBJ2-1; possibly TRBD1 for D (5 bases). CDR1 is LNHDA, CDR2 SQIVND, per germline (reference sequence). Between the trimmed V and J ends, which lost 8 bases and 0 bases, there was a span of 11 bases. The CDR3 loop spans 14 amino acids. The CDR3 region has the DNA TGTGCCAGTCAGGGCAGTAACTCCTACAATGAGCAGTTCTTC. Protein product: CASQGSNSYNEQFF.

The V gene is TRBV30, the J gene TRBJ2-5; no definite D call. CDR3 size: 11 residues. V shed 2 bases and J shed 7 bases, with 8 bases lying between them. The germline V gene encodes CDR1 GTSNPN and CDR2 SVGIG (reference sequence). In nucleotides, the CDR3 is TGTGCCTGGAGTTATCGCGGGACCCAGTACTTC. Translation: CAWSYRGTQYF.

The DNA for the CDR3 is TGTGCCAGCAGCGAAAACGGGGGATTTGCGGAGACCCAGTACTTC. Encoded protein: CASSENGGFAETQYF. The chain carries TRBV7-9 and TRBJ2-5, with D possibly TRBD2 on 6 matching bases. Per germline, CDR1 SEHNR and CDR2 FQNEAQ (reference sequence). The V end lost 5 bases, the J end lost 5 bases, and 18 bases lay between the germline ends. This CDR3 region has 15 residues.

This chain links TRBV19 with TRBJ1-2; TRBD1 agrees at 8 bases. The ends lost 2 bases at V and 3 bases at J; junction bases unmatched: 14. The germline V gene has CDR1 LNHDA and CDR2 SQIVND (reference sequence). There are 18 residues in the CDR3. Here the CDR3 reads CASSIRPGQAQIYYGYTF. In DNA, the CDR3 is TGTGCCAGTAGTATACGTCCGGGACAGGCCCAAATTTACTATGGCTACACCTTC.

The V call is TRBV2, the J call TRBJ2-3, with 7 bases aligning to TRBD1. Trimming took 4 bases from V and 9 from J; bases not matched to a gene: 7. The V gene's germline CDR1 is SNHLY and CDR2 FYNNEI. CDR3 length: 13 amino acids. The CDR3: CASSGPDRVTQYF. CDR3 bases: TGTGCCAGCAGTGGTCCAGACAGGGTAACGCAGTATTTT.

The chain combines TRBV12-5 with TRBJ2-6; TRBD1 agrees at 7 bases. The CDR3 covers 16 residues. Germline V gene data show CDR1 as LGHNT and CDR2 as FRNRAP. J was trimmed by 2 bases and V by 1 base; bases with no gene match: 2. In DNA form, the CDR3 reads TGTGCTAGTGGTTTGGGCCAGGGGGCTGGGGCCAACGTCCTGACTTTC. Encoded protein: CASGLGQGAGANVLTF.

The rearrangement joins TRBV20-1 to TRBJ1-5; no reliable D call. In germline, CDR1 is DFQATT, CDR2 SNEGSKA (reference sequence). The CDR3 has 17 amino acids. The V end was cut by 3 bases, the J end by 1 base, with 19 bases between. The CDR3 region has the DNA TGCAGTGCTAGTTTTAGTGGAGGGAAGAGCAGCAATCAGCCCCAGCATTTT. It is translated as CSASFSGGKSSNQPQHF.

The rearrangement joins TRBV30 to TRBJ1-5; 7 positions agree with TRBD1. This CDR3 is 15 amino acids long. V was clipped by 3 bases and J by 6 bases; unmatched bases: 11. CDR1 and CDR2 from the germline V gene are GTSNPN and SVGIG (reference sequence). CDR3: CAWRAKDRVRQPQHF. CDR3 DNA sequence: TGTGCCTGGAGGGCCAAAGACAGGGTTCGTCAGCCCCAGCATTTT. The whole variable domain, filled in from reference TRBV30 and TRBJ1-5, reads SQTIHQWPATLVQPVGSPLSLECTVEGTSNPNLYWYRQAAGRGLQLLFYSVGIGQISSEVPQNLSASRPQDRQFILSSKKLLLSDSGFYLCAWRAKDRVRQPQHFGDGTRLSIL.

The rearrangement joins TRBV9 to TRBJ1-3; TRBD1 is a possible D gene (6 bases). This CDR3 contains 18 residues. V lost 3 bases, J lost 1 base, and 20 bases lay in between. The germline gives CDR1 SGDLS, CDR2 YYNGEE. The CDR3 loop reads CASSEAPSGTLSGNTIYF. In DNA, the CDR3 is TGTGCCAGCAGCGAGGCCCCTTCCGGGACACTTTCTGGAAACACCATATATTTT.

Turning to this clone: A junction boundary mismatches the germline segment, possibly from a read error. The chain carries TRBV3-1 (or the pseudogene TRBV3-2) and TRBJ1-1; D remains ambiguous. Germline loops: CDR1 LGHDT, CDR2 YNNKEL (reference sequence). This CDR3 is 11 amino acids long. The CDR3: CASSQGRKREF. The CDR3 DNA follows: TGTGCCAGCAGCCAAGGGCGTAAGAGGGAGTTT.

This clone was found once. The chain uses TRBV28 and TRBJ1-6, with D tentatively TRBD1 (6 bases). Between the trimmed V and J ends, which lost 4 bases and 6 bases, there was a span of 10 bases. Per germline, CDR1 MDHEN and CDR2 SYDVKM. The CDR3 runs 14 residues. Here the CDR3 reads CASSSGATNSPLHF. In DNA, the CDR3 is TGTGCCAGCAGTTCAGGGGCGACTAATTCACCCCTCCACTTT.

This chain joins TRBV18 and TRBJ1-1; the match to TRBD1 covers 10 bases. This CDR3 comprises 13 residues. V trimming: 8 bases; J trimming: 5 bases; junction bases outside the gene matches: 5. CDR1 and CDR2 from the germline V gene are KGHSH and LQKENI. CDR3 residues: CASRGTGETEAFF. CDR3 coding DNA: TGTGCCAGCCGCGGGACAGGGGAAACTGAAGCTTTCTTT.

This rearrangement joins TRBV29-1 to TRBJ1-6, with no clear D. V was cut by 7 bases and J by 5 bases, with 15 bases left in between. The CDR3 totals 14 residues. CDR1 and CDR2 from the germline V gene are SQVTM and ANQGSEA. The CDR3 nucleotides are TGCAGCGCCATAAGGAGAAGAGATAATTCACCCCTCCACTTT. Its translation is CSAIRRRDNSPLHF. Combining the CDR3 with reference TRBV29-1 and TRBJ1-6 gives the whole variable domain SAVISQKPSRDICQRGTSLTIQCQVDSQVTMMFWYRQQPGQSLTLIATANQGSEATYESGFVIDKFPISRPNLTFSTLTVSNMSPEDSSIYLCSAIRRRDNSPLHFGNGTRLTVT.